Below are 11 T cell receptor beta chains sequenced from a single sample in a study of control samples from healthy donors and cancer patients. Assay used: immunoSEQ multiplex PCR; TCRdb lists only in-frame clones, some missing. The table has roughly 170,000 clones, roughly 95% seen once. Sample: blood. These receptors were obtained from a woman aged 55-69 years in good health.

The chain uses TRBV19 and TRBJ1-2; 11 bases agree with TRBD1. Losses at the gene ends were 7 bases for V and 2 bases for J; bases not matched to a gene: 12. Germline values: CDR1 LNHDA, CDR2 SQIVND (reference sequence). The CDR3 runs 17 residues. The DNA of the CDR3 is TGTGCCAGTACCGATCAGCCTGGACAGGGGGCAAACTATGGCTACACCTTC. This sequence encodes CASTDQPGQGANYGYTF.

The chain recombines TRBV9 with TRBJ2-1, with 10 bases matching TRBD1. This CDR3 region has 14 residues. V lost 0 bases, J lost 9 bases, and 3 bases stayed unmatched. Germline V gene data show CDR1 as SGDLS and CDR2 as YYNGEE. The CDR3 is CASSVGGQGFEQFF. CDR3 bases: TGTGCCAGCAGCGTAGGGGGACAGGGGTTTGAGCAGTTCTTC.

The chain is built from TRBV5-1 and TRBJ1-1, with D tentatively TRBD1 (6 bases). CDR1 and CDR2 (germline): SGHRS, YFSETQ. The CDR3 extends over 15 amino acids. V lost 4 bases to trimming and J lost 1 base, with 14 bases between them. The CDR3, as DNA: TGCGCCAGCAGCCAGATACCGGGGGCGAACACTGAAGCTTTCTTT. Amino acids: CASSQIPGANTEAFF.

The genes are TRBV7-8 and TRBJ1-4; 9 bases are a match to TRBD1. The CDR3 extends over 14 amino acids. V was pared by 5 bases and J by 6 bases, with 4 bases of the junction left unmatched. The germline V gene encodes CDR1 SGHVS and CDR2 FQNEAQ. CDR3: CASSRGQGDEKLFF. CDR3 nucleotide sequence: TGTGCCAGCAGCAGGGGACAGGGCGATGAAAAACTGTTTTTT.

To note about this clone: At the DNA level, this CDR3 is encoded by other sequences in the same sample as well. This chain joins TRBV2 and TRBJ1-5; perhaps TRBD1 as D (5 bases). This CDR3 is built from 15 residues. Germline CDR1 is SNHLY and CDR2 is FYNNEI. The V end lost 0 bases, the J end lost 4 bases, and 10 bases lay between the germline ends. In DNA, the CDR3 is TGTGCCAGCAGTGAAGCGGGACGGCAAAATCAGCCCCAGCATTTT. Translating it yields CASSEAGRQNQPQHF. The variable domain in full, completed from reference TRBV2 and TRBJ1-5, reads EPEVTQTPSHQVTQMGQEVILRCVPISNHLYFYWYRQILGQKVEFLVSFYNNEISEKSEIFDDQFSVERPDGSNFTLKIRSTKLEDSAMYFCASSEAGRQNQPQHFGDGTRLSIL.

The V call is TRBV6-5, the J call TRBJ2-7; tentatively, D is TRBD1 (6 bases). CDR3 size: 14 residues. The germline CDR1 and CDR2 sequences are MNHEY and SVGAGI. Trimming took off 0 bases at V and 2 bases at J, with 8 bases between the two ends. The CDR3 here is CASSYSQGAYEQYF. The CDR3 coding sequence is TGTGCCAGCAGTTACTCACAGGGCGCCTACGAGCAGTACTTC.

In its sample, this clone was seen once. J is TRBJ1-3 and V is TRBV19; D call uncertain. Germline-derived CDR1 and CDR2 are LNHDA and SQIVND (reference sequence). The V end lost 6 bases, the J end lost 2 bases, and 11 bases lay between the germline ends. This CDR3 has 14 amino acids. CDR3: CASSPHLAGNTIYF. The CDR3 region has the DNA TGTGCCAGTAGCCCTCATCTCGCTGGAAACACCATATATTTT.

The rearrangement links TRBV10-1 to TRBJ2-7, with 7 nucleotides matching TRBD1. The CDR3 contains 17 residues. Germline lookup yields CDR1 WNHNN and CDR2 SYGVQD (reference sequence). V lost 0 bases, J lost 5 bases, and 13 bases stayed unmatched. CDR3 sequence (DNA): TGCGCCAGCAGTGAGTCAGTAGGGGGCAGGGGCGGCGACGAGCAGTACTTC. It specifies CASSESVGGRGGDEQYF.

Only one count was recorded for this clone. The V call is TRBV6-2 or TRBV6-3, the J call TRBJ2-5, with D hard to call. Trimming stripped 2 bases from V and 5 bases from J, with 12 bases between. The CDR3 extends over 14 amino acids. Germline V CDR1 and CDR2: MNHEY, SVGEGT. CDR3 DNA: TGTGCCAGCAGTTACCTTCGGATGGGGGAGACCCAGTACTTC. It translates to CASSYLRMGETQYF.

The J gene is TRBJ1-1, the V gene TRBV2; TRBD1 matches 7 bases. V dropped 0 bases and J dropped 7; count of bases not matched to a gene: 5. The CDR3 loop spans 14 amino acids. Germline loops: CDR1 SNHLY, CDR2 FYNNEI. Here the CDR3 DNA reads TGTGCCAGCAGTGAAGCCCCCAGACAGGGTGAAGCTTTCTTT. Encoded protein: CASSEAPRQGEAFF.

This rearrangement joins TRBV3-1 (or the pseudogene TRBV3-2) to TRBJ2-2; 7 bases align to TRBD1. The CDR3 has 18 amino acids. Germline assignment: CDR1 LGHDT and CDR2 YNNKEL (reference sequence). The V and J ends lost 4 bases and 1 base, in that order; junction bases with no gene match: 12. The CDR3 region is CASSPKSGTDMNTGELFF. The CDR3 DNA follows: TGTGCCAGCAGCCCCAAGTCCGGGACAGACATGAACACCGGGGAGCTGTTTTTT.